These 26 T cell receptor beta chains were sequenced from one sample in a study of blood T cells in healthy people across ages. Then a second PCR, running roughly 7 to 11 cycles, was carried out with a sample-barcoded 5' primer and a J-beta primer mix. TCRdb itself ran the 5' RACE reads through MiXCR, one entry per CDR3 protein. The sample lists 600,000 or so distinct CDR3 sequences, approximately 30% occurring once. The sequenced material came from blood. The receptor set was obtained from a woman of 80 years or more in good health.

This clonotype was seen a handful of times. J is TRBJ2-4 and V is TRBV30, with TRBD1 identical over 9 bases. The germline CDR1 and CDR2 sequences are GTSNPN and SVGIG (reference sequence). Trimming took 4 bases from V and 8 from J; bases not matched to a gene: 9. CDR3 size: 14 residues. CDR3 nucleotides: TGTGCCTGGAACTTGGGACAGGGCTTATACATTCAGTACTTC. It yields the protein CAWNLGQGLYIQYF.

This clonotype occurred a few times. The J gene is TRBJ1-1, the V gene TRBV7-2; D perhaps matches TRBD1 (6 bases). The V and J ends lost 1 base and 4 bases respectively, with 10 bases between them. The CDR3 spans 14 residues. Germline V lookup: CDR1 SGHTA, CDR2 FQGNSA. CDR3 bases: TGTGCCAGCAGCTTAGGCAGGGGAATCACTGAAGCTTTCTTT. It yields the protein CASSLGRGITEAFF.

This clonotype was seen more than once but under ten times. The chain has TRBV7-9 and TRBJ2-7; perhaps TRBD1 as D (6 bases). V lost 2 bases and J lost 7, with 24 bases in between. Germline-derived CDR1 and CDR2 are SEHNR and FQNEAQ (reference sequence). This CDR3 region has 17 residues. CDR3 protein: CASSLKSRQGIVNEQYF. For the CDR3, the DNA is TGTGCCAGCAGCTTAAAGAGCAGGCAGGGGATAGTCAATGAGCAGTACTTC.

At least ten counts were recorded for this clonotype. The chain recombines TRBV6-5 with TRBJ2-3; 8 bases are a match to TRBD1. The CDR3 runs 17 residues. The V segment lost 6 bases and the J segment 0 bases; nucleotides outside the gene matches: 11. Germline V gives CDR1 MNHEY, CDR2 SVGAGI. CDR3 DNA sequence: TGTGCCAGCAGGAGGGGACAGGCGTCATCTAGCACAGATACGCAGTATTTT. It translates to CASRRGQASSSTDTQYF.

This clonotype appeared many times. The chain joins TRBV7-6 to TRBJ2-1; 9 bases line up with TRBD1. The CDR3 runs to 16 residues. Losses at the gene ends were 1 base for V and 5 bases for J; bases not matched to a gene: 6. Germline CDR1 SGHVS, CDR2 FNYEAQ. The CDR3 reads CASSLVSGTGNNEQFF. The CDR3, as DNA: TGTGCCAGCAGCTTAGTATCGGGGACAGGGAACAATGAGCAGTTCTTC.

In regard to this clonotype: A single base separates this from a much larger clone, so it may be a read error. This rearrangement joins TRBV7-9 to TRBJ2-5; D assignment may be TRBD1 or TRBD2 (5 bases each). Germline assignment: CDR1 SEHNR and CDR2 FQNEAQ (reference sequence). The CDR3 runs to 13 residues. V lost 6 bases to trimming and J lost 11 bases, with 19 bases between them. The CDR3 protein is CASRDMGLREQYF. DNA of the CDR3: TGTGCCAGCAGGGACATGGGGCTGAGGGAGCAGTACTTC.

The chain combines TRBV9 with TRBJ2-3; weak D call: TRBD2 (5 bases). The CDR3 consists of 15 residues. Germline lookup yields CDR1 SGDLS and CDR2 YYNGEE. V was shortened by 0 bases and J by 3 bases, with 11 bases between the two germline ends. This CDR3 reads CASSVVVGGTDTQYF. The CDR3 nucleotides are TGTGCCAGCAGCGTAGTAGTTGGCGGGACAGATACGCAGTATTTT.

The chain carries TRBV5-1 and TRBJ1-1; 8 nucleotides line up with TRBD1. Trimming removed 0 bases from V and 3 bases from J; junction bases left unmatched: 7. The CDR3 runs to 16 residues. Per germline, CDR1 SGHRS and CDR2 YFSETQ. CDR3 sequence (DNA): TGCGCCAGCAGCTTGGCAACAGGGGGACAGGACACTGAAGCTTTCTTT. Translating it yields CASSLATGGQDTEAFF.

This clonotype turned up a few times. A much larger clone lies a single base off, so this may be a read error. The V call is TRBV7-2, the J call TRBJ1-6; TRBD1 is a possible D gene (5 bases). Germline CDR1 is SGHTA and CDR2 is FQGNSA. This CDR3 region has 16 residues. The DNA for the CDR3 is TGTGCCAGCAGCGCCGCCTCGGGTGGGACGAATTCACCCCCCCACTTT. It encodes CASSAASGGTNSPPHF.

This clonotype was counted at least ten times. V and J are TRBV7-3 and TRBJ2-1; 7 bases line up with TRBD2. V lost 2 bases and J lost 5; bases outside the gene matches: 6. Germline lookup yields CDR1 SGHTA and CDR2 FQGTGA. The CDR3 has 15 residues. CDR3 in DNA: TGTGCCAGCAGCTTATCCGGGGGGACCCACAATGAGCAGTTCTTC. This codes for CASSLSGGTHNEQFF.

This clonotype was observed many times. The V call is TRBV5-1, the J call TRBJ2-3; D is uncertain. This CDR3 contains 12 residues. The germline CDR1 and CDR2 sequences are SGHRS and YFSETQ. Trimming removed 4 bases at V and 6 bases at J, with 9 bases between. This CDR3 is CASSTYYDTQYF. The CDR3 DNA reads TGCGCCAGCAGCACCTATTACGATACGCAGTATTTT. Full variable domain (rest looked up from reference TRBV5-1 and TRBJ2-3): KAGVTQTPRYLIKTRGQQVTLSCSPISGHRSVSWYQQTPGQGLQFLFEYFSETQRNKGNFPGRFSGRQFSNSRSEMNVSTLELGDSALYLCASSTYYDTQYFGPGTRLTVL.

This clonotype was seen more than once but under ten times. This sequence joins TRBV20-1 and TRBJ2-1, with D maybe TRBD1 (6 bases). Germline CDR1 DFQATT, CDR2 SNEGSKA (reference sequence). CDR3 size: 13 residues. Trimming removed 5 bases from V and 4 bases from J, with 12 bases in between. CDR3 nucleotides: TGCAGTGCTTTCCGGGACAATTACAATGAGCAGTTCTTC. It codes for CSAFRDNYNEQFF.

This clonotype has more than one count but fewer than ten. This may stem from a read error, because a much larger clone lies one nucleotide away. The chain carries TRBV20-1 and TRBJ2-7; TRBD2 matches 7 bases. Germline CDR1 reads DFQATT; CDR2 reads SNEGSKA (reference sequence). The CDR3 loop spans 12 amino acids. CDR3 DNA: TGCAGGGCTAGCGGTGGGGATCACGAGCAGTACTTC. Encoded protein: CRASGGDHEQYF.

There are many counts of this clonotype. V is TRBV15 and J is TRBJ2-3; no reliable D call. V was trimmed by 5 bases and J by 2 bases, leaving 14 bases between them. The CDR3 covers 15 residues. Germline CDR1 LNHNV, CDR2 YYDKDF (reference sequence). Here the CDR3 reads CATSVRKLSTDTQYF. CDR3 coding DNA: TGTGCCACCAGCGTACGTAAGCTCTCCACAGATACGCAGTATTTT.

This clonotype was counted ten times or more. The rearrangement uses TRBV7-2 and TRBJ2-1, with D possibly being TRBD2 (6 bases). The ends were cut back, 2 bases at V and 5 bases at J, with 13 bases in the middle. Germline V gives CDR1 SGHTA, CDR2 FQGNSA. There are 15 residues in the CDR3. The CDR3 loop is CASSLRRGTHNEQFF. Here the CDR3 DNA reads TGTGCCAGCAGCTTACGTCGGGGGACCCACAATGAGCAGTTCTTC.

J is TRBJ1-5 and V is TRBV4-1, with a possible D match to TRBD1 (6 bases). V gave up 8 bases and J gave up 0 bases, with 20 bases separating them. The CDR3 is made up of 17 amino acids. CDR1 and CDR2 from the germline V gene are MGHRA and YSYEKL. The CDR3 reads CASGGGVGSYSNQPQHF. The CDR3 nucleotides are TGCGCCAGCGGGGGGGGCGTCGGGAGTTATAGCAATCAGCCCCAGCATTTT.

As concerns this clonotype: A much larger clone lies a single base off, so this may be a read error. V usage is TRBV29-1 and J usage is TRBJ2-5, with 7 bases identical to TRBD1. Germline CDR1 and CDR2: SQVTM and ANQGSEA. CDR3 length: 15 residues. V gave up 0 bases and J gave up 11 bases; unmatched junction bases: 15. The CDR3 sequence: CSVEDPRGTRNEQYF. Written as DNA, the CDR3 is TGCAGCGTTGAAGACCCCAGGGGGACCAGGAATGAGCAGTACTTC.

This clonotype was recorded many times. The genes are TRBV20-1 and TRBJ2-5, with D perhaps matching TRBD1 (6 bases). The CDR3 loop spans 13 amino acids. Germline lookup yields CDR1 DFQATT and CDR2 SNEGSKA (reference sequence). V dropped 3 bases and J dropped 0 bases, with 8 bases sitting between them. The CDR3 is CSASQGYQETQYF. Written as DNA, the CDR3 is TGCAGTGCTAGTCAGGGGTACCAAGAGACCCAGTACTTC.

This clonotype was counted a few times. The rearrangement uses TRBV5-1 and TRBJ1-2, with TRBD1 identical over 9 bases. CDR3 length: 17 residues. CDR1 SGHRS and CDR2 YFSETQ come from the germline V gene. V trimming: 1 base; J trimming: 2 bases; junction bases outside the gene matches: 9. The CDR3 region is CASSLYSVGQGNYGYTF. Here the CDR3 DNA reads TGCGCCAGCAGCTTGTATTCTGTGGGACAGGGAAACTATGGCTACACCTTC.

The chain links TRBV28 to TRBJ1-5; no definite D call. The CDR3 is 11 residues long. CDR1 is MDHEN, CDR2 SYDVKM, per germline. Between the trimmed V and J ends, which lost 2 bases and 11 bases, there was a span of 7 bases. This CDR3 is CASSLQWTQHF. Written as DNA, the CDR3 is TGTGCCAGCAGTTTACAATGGACCCAGCATTTT.

This clonotype was found a few times. This chain connects TRBV7-2 to TRBJ2-1; 11 bases map to TRBD2. The tail of the sequence fits TRBJ2-7 better, so the J call may be wrong. This CDR3 is 16 amino acids long. From germline, CDR1 is SGHTA and CDR2 FQGNSA. This chain's CDR3 is CASSLVLAGGSNEQYF. The CDR3 DNA follows: TGTGCCAGCAGCTTAGTTCTAGCGGGGGGAAGCAATGAGCAGTACTTC.

There are many counts of this clonotype. A junction end diverges from the germline sequence, so it may reflect a read error. The rearrangement links TRBV7-7 to TRBJ2-5; 9 bases fit TRBD2. This CDR3 has 16 amino acids. Germline V gives CDR1 SSHAT, CDR2 FNYEAQ (reference sequence). The CDR3 loop reads CASSLGAAGGQETQYF. The CDR3 region has the DNA TGTGCTAGCAGCTTAGGCGCAGCGGGGGGACAAGAGACCCAGTACTTC. The full variable domain, rest sourced from reference TRBV7-7 and TRBJ2-5, is GAGVSQSPRYKVTKRGQDVTLRCDPISSHATLYWYQQALGQGPEFLTYFNYEAQPDKSGLPSDRFSAERPEGSISTLTIQRTEQRDSAMYRCASSLGAAGGQETQYFGPGTRLLVL.

On this clonotype itself: A much larger clone differs by one base, so this may be a read error. The chain is built from TRBV9 and TRBJ2-1; 11 bases align to TRBD1. This CDR3 is 17 amino acids long. Germline values: CDR1 SGDLS, CDR2 YYNGEE. Trimming removed 3 bases from V and 8 bases from J; junction bases left unmatched: 13. Here the CDR3 reads CASSEGGTGGAGDEQFF. In DNA, the CDR3 is TGTGCCAGCAGCGAAGGTGGGACAGGGGGTGCCGGAGATGAGCAGTTCTTC.

The chain joins TRBV28 to TRBJ1-4, with TRBD1 matching over 7 bases. Germline V gives CDR1 MDHEN, CDR2 SYDVKM. Trimming at V came to 6 bases and at J to 3 bases, leaving 7 bases not matched to a gene. The CDR3 is made up of 15 amino acids. The CDR3 bases are TGTGCCAGCAGATTTACAGGGGAGCCTAATGAAAAACTGTTTTTT. Translating gives CASRFTGEPNEKLFF.

On this clonotype: This may stem from a read error, because a much larger clone lies one nucleotide away. V usage is TRBV5-4 and J usage is TRBJ2-3; possible D gene TRBD1, 7 bases. The germline gives CDR1 SGHNT, CDR2 YYREEE (reference sequence). This CDR3 is 15 amino acids long. Trimming removed 3 bases at V and 5 bases at J, with 16 bases between. The CDR3 spells CASSWKRQGGDTQYF. CDR3 sequence (DNA): TGTGCCAGCAGCTGGAAACGACAGGGAGGAGATACGCAGTATTTT.

This clonotype has at least ten counts. The gene calls are TRBV28 and TRBJ2-1; TRBD2 matches 12 bases. CDR1 and CDR2 from the germline V gene are MDHEN and SYDVKM. V lost 6 bases, J lost 2 bases, and 5 bases stayed unmatched. This CDR3 is 16 amino acids long. The chain's CDR3 is CASRRTSGGTYNEQFF. In DNA, the CDR3 is TGTGCCAGCAGACGTACTAGCGGGGGGACCTACAATGAGCAGTTCTTC.